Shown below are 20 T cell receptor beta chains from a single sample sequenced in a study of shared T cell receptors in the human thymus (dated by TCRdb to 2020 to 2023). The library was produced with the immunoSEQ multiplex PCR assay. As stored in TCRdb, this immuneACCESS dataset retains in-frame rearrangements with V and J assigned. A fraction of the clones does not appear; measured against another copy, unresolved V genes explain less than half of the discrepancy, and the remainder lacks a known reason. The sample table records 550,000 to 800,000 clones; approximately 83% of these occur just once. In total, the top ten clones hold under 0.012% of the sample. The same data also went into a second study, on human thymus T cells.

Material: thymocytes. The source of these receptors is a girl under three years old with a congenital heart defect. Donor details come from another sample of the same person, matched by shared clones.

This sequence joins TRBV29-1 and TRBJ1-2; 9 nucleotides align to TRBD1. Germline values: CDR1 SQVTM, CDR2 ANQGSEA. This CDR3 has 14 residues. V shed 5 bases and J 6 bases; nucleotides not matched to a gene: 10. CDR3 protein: CSVLCRDRANGYTF. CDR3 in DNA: TGCAGCGTTCTATGCCGGGACAGGGCTAATGGCTACACCTTC.

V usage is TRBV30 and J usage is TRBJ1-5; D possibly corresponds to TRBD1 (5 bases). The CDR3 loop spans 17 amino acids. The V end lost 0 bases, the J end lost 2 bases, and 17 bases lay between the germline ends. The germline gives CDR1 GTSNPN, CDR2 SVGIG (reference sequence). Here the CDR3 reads CAWSVQPSLGGNQPQHF. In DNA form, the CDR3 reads TGTGCCTGGAGTGTACAGCCCTCCTTAGGGGGCAATCAGCCCCAGCATTTT.

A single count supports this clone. The CDR3 sequence: CASSVAGSPNSPLHF. DNA for the CDR3: TGTGCCAGCAGCGTAGCGGGGAGTCCTAATTCACCCCTCCACTTT. This sequence joins TRBV9 and TRBJ1-6; D is uncertain. The CDR3 length is 15 residues. Germline V gene lookup returns CDR1 SGDLS and CDR2 YYNGEE. Trimming left V 0 bases short and J 6 bases short, with 10 bases between.

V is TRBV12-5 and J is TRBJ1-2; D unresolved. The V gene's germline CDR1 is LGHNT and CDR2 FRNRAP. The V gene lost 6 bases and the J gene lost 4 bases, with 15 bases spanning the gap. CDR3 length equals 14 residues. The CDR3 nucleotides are TGTGCTAGTGGACCCGACGATGGCGGCTATGGCTACACCTTC. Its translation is CASGPDDGGYGYTF. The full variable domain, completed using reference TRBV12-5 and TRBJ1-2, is DARVTQTPRHKVTEMGQEVTMRCQPILGHNTVFWYRQTMMQGLELLAYFRNRAPLDDSGMPKDRFSAEMPDATLATLKIQPSEPRDSAVYFCASGPDDGGYGYTFGSGTRLTVV.

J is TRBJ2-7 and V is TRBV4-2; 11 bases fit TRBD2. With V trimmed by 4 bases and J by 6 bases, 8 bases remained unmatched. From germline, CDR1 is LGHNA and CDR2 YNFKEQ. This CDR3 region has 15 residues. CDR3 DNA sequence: TGTGCCAGCAGCCCTAAAAACGGGACTAGCGGCGAGCAGTACTTC. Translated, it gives CASSPKNGTSGEQYF.

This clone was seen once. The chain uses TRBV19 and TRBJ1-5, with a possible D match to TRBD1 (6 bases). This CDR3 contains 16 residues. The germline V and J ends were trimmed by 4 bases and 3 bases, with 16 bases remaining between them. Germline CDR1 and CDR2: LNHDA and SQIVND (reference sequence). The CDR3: CASSSSVRDNNQPQHF. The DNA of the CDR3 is TGTGCCAGTAGTAGTTCGGTCAGGGACAACAATCAGCCCCAGCATTTT.

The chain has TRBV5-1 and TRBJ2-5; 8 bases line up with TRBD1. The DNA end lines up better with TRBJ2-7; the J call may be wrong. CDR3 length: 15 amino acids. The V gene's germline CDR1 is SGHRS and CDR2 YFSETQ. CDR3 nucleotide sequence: TGCGCCAGCAGCTACAGGGGGTACCCCTCCTACGAGCAGTACTTC. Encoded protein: CASSYRGYPSYEQYF.

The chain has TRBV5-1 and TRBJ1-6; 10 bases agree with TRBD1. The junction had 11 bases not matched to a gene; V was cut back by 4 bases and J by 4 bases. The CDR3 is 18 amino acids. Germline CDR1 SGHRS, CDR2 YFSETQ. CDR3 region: CASSVGQGRPLYNSPLHF. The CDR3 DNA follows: TGCGCCAGCAGCGTGGGACAGGGGAGACCACTTTATAATTCACCCCTCCACTTT.

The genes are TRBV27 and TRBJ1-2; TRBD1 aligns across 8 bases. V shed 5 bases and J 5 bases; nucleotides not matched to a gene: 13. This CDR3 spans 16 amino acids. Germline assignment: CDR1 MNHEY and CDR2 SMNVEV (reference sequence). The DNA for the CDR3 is TGTGCCAGCAGTCTAACCAGGGGGCTGGGCCCGTATGGCTACACCTTC. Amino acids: CASSLTRGLGPYGYTF.

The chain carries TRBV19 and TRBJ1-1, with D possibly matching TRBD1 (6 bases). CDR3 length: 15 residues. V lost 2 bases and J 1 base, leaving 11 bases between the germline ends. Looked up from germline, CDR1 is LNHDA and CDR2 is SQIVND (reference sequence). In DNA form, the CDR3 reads TGTGCCAGTAGTATACTGGGGGCTACGAACACTGAAGCTTTCTTT. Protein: CASSILGATNTEAFF.

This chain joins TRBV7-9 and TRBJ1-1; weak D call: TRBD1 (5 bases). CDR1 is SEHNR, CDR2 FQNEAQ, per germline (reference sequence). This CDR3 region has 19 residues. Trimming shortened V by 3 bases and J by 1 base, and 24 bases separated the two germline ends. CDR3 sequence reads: CASSFRGENGAEANTEAFF. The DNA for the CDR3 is TGTGCCAGCAGCTTCCGGGGGGAAAACGGGGCCGAGGCGAACACTGAAGCTTTCTTT.

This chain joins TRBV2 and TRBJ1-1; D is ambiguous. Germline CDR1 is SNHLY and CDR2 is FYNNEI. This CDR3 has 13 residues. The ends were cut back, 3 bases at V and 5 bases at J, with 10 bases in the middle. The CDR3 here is CASSDFLDTEAFF. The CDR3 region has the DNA TGTGCCAGCAGTGATTTCCTAGATACTGAAGCTTTCTTT.

The CDR3 sequence is CASSYSWGGRDNEQFF. DNA for the CDR3: TGTGCCAGCAGTTACTCTTGGGGGGGCAGGGATAATGAGCAGTTCTTC. The V and J genes are TRBV6-5 and TRBJ2-1; perhaps TRBD2 as D (7 bases). Trimming left V 0 bases short and J 7 bases short, with 16 bases between. The CDR3 consists of 16 residues. Germline values: CDR1 MNHEY, CDR2 SVGAGI.

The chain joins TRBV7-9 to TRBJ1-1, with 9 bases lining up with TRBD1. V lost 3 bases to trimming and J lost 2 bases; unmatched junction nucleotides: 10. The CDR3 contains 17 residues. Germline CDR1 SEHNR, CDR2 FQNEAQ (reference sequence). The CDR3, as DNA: TGTGCCAGCAGCTTCCTCGGGGGACAGGGAATTAACACTGAAGCTTTCTTT. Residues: CASSFLGGQGINTEAFF.

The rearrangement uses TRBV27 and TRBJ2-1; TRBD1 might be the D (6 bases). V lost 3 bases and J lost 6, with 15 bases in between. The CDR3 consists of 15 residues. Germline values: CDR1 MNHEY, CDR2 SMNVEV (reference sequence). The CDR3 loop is CASSFTRGLGNEQFF. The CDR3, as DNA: TGTGCCAGCAGTTTCACCAGGGGCCTGGGCAATGAGCAGTTCTTC.

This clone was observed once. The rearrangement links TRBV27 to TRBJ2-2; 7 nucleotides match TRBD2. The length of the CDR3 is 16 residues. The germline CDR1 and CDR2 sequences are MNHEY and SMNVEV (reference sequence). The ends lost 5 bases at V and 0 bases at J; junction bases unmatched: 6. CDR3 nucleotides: TGTGCCAGCAGTCCTATACGGGGGGCGAACACCGGGGAGCTGTTTTTT. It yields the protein CASSPIRGANTGELFF.

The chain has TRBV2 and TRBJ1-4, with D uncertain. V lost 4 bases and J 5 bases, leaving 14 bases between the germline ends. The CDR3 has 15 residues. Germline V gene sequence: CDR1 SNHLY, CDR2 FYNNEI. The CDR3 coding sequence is TGTGCCAGCAGTGTAGGATGGGGAGAGAATGAAAAACTGTTTTTT. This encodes CASSVGWGENEKLFF.

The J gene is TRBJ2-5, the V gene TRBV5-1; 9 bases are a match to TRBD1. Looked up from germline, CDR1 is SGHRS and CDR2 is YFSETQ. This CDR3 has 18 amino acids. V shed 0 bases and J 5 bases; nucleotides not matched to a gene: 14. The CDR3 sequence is CASSLAVVGDRVLETQYF. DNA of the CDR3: TGCGCCAGCAGCTTGGCCGTCGTTGGGGACAGGGTTTTGGAGACCCAGTACTTC.

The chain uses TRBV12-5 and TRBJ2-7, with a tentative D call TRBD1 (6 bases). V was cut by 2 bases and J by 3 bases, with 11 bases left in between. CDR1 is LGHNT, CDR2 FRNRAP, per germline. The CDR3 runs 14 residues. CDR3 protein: CASGLYNRVYEQYF. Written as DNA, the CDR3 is TGTGCTAGTGGTTTGTATAACAGGGTCTACGAGCAGTACTTC.

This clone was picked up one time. The CDR3 loop reads CASTPGQGKDSPLHF. CDR3 bases: TGTGCCAGTACCCCCGGACAGGGGAAGGATTCACCCCTCCACTTT. This rearrangement joins TRBV19 to TRBJ1-6; TRBD1 agrees at 9 bases. Per the germline V gene, CDR1 is LNHDA and CDR2 is SQIVND (reference sequence). Unmatched junction bases numbered 9, after V lost 7 bases and J lost 8 bases. The CDR3 is 15 amino acids. Using reference TRBV19 and TRBJ1-6 for the parts outside the CDR3, the full variable domain is DGGITQSPKYLFRKEGQNVTLSCEQNLNHDAMYWYRQDPGQGLRLIYYSQIVNDFQKGDIAEGYSVSREKKESFPLTVTSAQKNPTAFYLCASTPGQGKDSPLHFGNGTRLTVT.